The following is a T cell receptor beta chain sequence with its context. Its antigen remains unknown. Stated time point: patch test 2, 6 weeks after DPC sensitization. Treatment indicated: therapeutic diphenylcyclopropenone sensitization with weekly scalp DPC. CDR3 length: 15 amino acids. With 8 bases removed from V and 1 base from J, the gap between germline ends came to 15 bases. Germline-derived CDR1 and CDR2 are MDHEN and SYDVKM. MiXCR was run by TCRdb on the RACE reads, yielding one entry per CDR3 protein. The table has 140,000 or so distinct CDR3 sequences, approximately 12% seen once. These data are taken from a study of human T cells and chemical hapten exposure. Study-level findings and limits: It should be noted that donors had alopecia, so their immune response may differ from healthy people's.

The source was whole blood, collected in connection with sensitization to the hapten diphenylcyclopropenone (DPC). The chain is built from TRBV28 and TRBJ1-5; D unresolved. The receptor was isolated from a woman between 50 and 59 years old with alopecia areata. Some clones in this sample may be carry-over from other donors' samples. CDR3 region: CASSKYRGSNQPQHF. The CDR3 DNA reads TGTGCCAGCTCCAAATACCGGGGAAGCAATCAGCCCCAGCATTTT.